These T cell receptor beta chains were read from a single sample in a study of T cell responses to AZD1222 COVID-19 vaccine. The assay was immunoSEQ multiplex PCR, and TCRdb's table has in-frame clones only and misses some. Of about 120,000 clones listed, 86% are singletons. The sample was peripheral blood, taken 28 days after the second AZD1222 dose. These receptors originate from an adult who received the AZD1222 COVID-19 vaccine. CDR3s include the opening cysteine and the closing phenylalanine or tryptophan. The order of the fields is J gene, V gene, CDR3 length, clone size, D gene, CDR3 DNA, CDR3 protein. A D gene is named only where the DNA matches it firmly. Where a row states a size, it is once, few, many or the class of an expanded clone; other rows omit it.

>TRBJ1-6|TRBV28|14|NA|NA
TGTGCCAGCAGCCCCGGACAGAATAATTCACCCCTCCACTTT
CASSPGQNNSPLHF
>TRBJ1-5|TRBV30|16|NA|NA
TGTGCCTGGAGTTGGGGTGGGGGCAATAGCAATCAGCCCCAGCATTTT
CAWSWGGGNSNQPQHF
>TRBJ1-2|TRBV6-5|11|NA|NA
TGTGCCACCCATCGGGGAGATGGCTACACCTTC
CATHRGDGYTF
>TRBJ1-2|TRBV2|12|NA|NA
TGTGCCAGCAGTCCCGGGCACTATGGCTACACCTTC
CASSPGHYGYTF
>TRBJ1-6|TRBV13|14|few|TRBD1
TGTGCCAGCAGCCAGGGGGGTAGAGGATCACCCCTCCACTTT
CASSQGGRGSPLHF
>TRBJ1-3|TRBV13|15|NA|NA
TGTGCCAGCAGCTTAGGGAGATCCTCTGGAAACACCATATATTTT
CASSLGRSSGNTIYF
>TRBJ2-6|TRBV6-1|19|NA|TRBD2
TGTGCCAGCAGTGAAAACATAGCGGGCCCCCTCTCTGGGGCCAACGTCCTGACTTTC
CASSENIAGPLSGANVLTF
>TRBJ1-4|TRBV5-5|14|NA|NA
TGTGCCAGCAGCTTCTGGGCAACTAATGAAAAACTGTTTTTT
CASSFWATNEKLFF
>TRBJ2-1|TRBV28|13|NA|NA
TGTGCCAGCAGAGGGCAATCCTACAATGAGCAGTTCTTC
CASRGQSYNEQFF
>TRBJ1-1|TRBV7-9|14|once|TRBD1
TGTGCCAGCAGCTTAGTCCAGGGGGCATCTGAAGCTTTCTTT
CASSLVQGASEAFF
>TRBJ2-7|TRBV27|14|NA|TRBD1
TGTGCCACCGGGATAACAGGGGGTTCCTACGAGCAGTACTTC
CATGITGGSYEQYF
>TRBJ2-1|TRBV5-4|15|NA|TRBD1
TGTGCCAGCAGTCGGACAGGCCGCTCCTACAATGAGCAGTTCTTC
CASSRTGRSYNEQFF
>TRBJ1-6|TRBV2|15|NA|NA
TGTGCCAGCAGCGCTACTACAGGGAGCCACTCACCCCTCCACTTT
CASSATTGSHSPLHF
>TRBJ1-1|TRBV7-2|15|NA|NA
TGTGCCAGCAGCTTAGAAGGCAACTTGAACACTGAAGCTTTCTTT
CASSLEGNLNTEAFF
>TRBJ1-2|TRBV6-5|15|NA|TRBD1
TGTGCCAGCAGCTCGCCGGACAGGGCACTCTATGGCTACACCTTC
CASSSPDRALYGYTF
>TRBJ2-1|TRBV7-2|15|NA|NA
TGTGCCAGCAGCCCACCACAGGCGGGTACCTTAGAGCAGTTCTTC
CASSPPQAGTLEQFF
>TRBJ2-1|TRBV2|16|NA|TRBD2
TGTGCCAGCAACGGGAGGGACATTGCCTCCCACATGGAGCAGTTCTTC
CASNGRDIASHMEQFF
>TRBJ1-4|TRBV3-1/TRBV3-2|13|NA|TRBD1
TGTGCCAGCAGCGGGACAGGGAATGAAAAACTGTTTTTT
CASSGTGNEKLFF
>TRBJ2-1|TRBV29-1|13|NA|TRBD2
TGCAGTGTCGGGACCGGACTAGCGAACGAGCAGTTCTTC
CSVGTGLANEQFF
>TRBJ2-7|TRBV19|14|NA|NA
TGTGCAAGCATGTCGGAGCCGGGGGACTACGAGCAGTACTTC
CASMSEPGDYEQYF
>TRBJ2-1|TRBV3-1/TRBV3-2|17|once|TRBD1
TGTGCCAGCAGCCAAGGCCCCCGACAGGGCCCCTACAATGAGCAGTTCTTC
CASSQGPRQGPYNEQFF
>TRBJ2-5|TRBV11-1|15|NA|NA
TGTGCCAGCAGCTTAGTGGGCGGGCATCAAGAGACCCAGTACTTC
CASSLVGGHQETQYF
>TRBJ1-2|TRBV3-1/TRBV3-2|15|NA|NA
TGTGCCAGCAGCCAAGAATCCCACGCAAACTATGGCTACACCTTC
CASSQESHANYGYTF
>TRBJ1-4|TRBV7-9|16|NA|NA
TGTGCCAGCAGCTTAGTCGAGGGCGGGGGATACGAAAAACTGTTTTTT
CASSLVEGGGYEKLFF